This TCR beta chain is drawn from a study of Graves' ophthalmopathy and Graves' hyperthyroidism. This CDR3 has 13 amino acids. The V gene's germline CDR1 is SEHNR and CDR2 FQNEAQ (reference sequence). The study amplified TCR beta CDR3 regions using RNA transcripts. First-round RT-PCR with HTBI primers preceded a second-round multiplex PCR. MiXCR was run by TCRdb on the multiplex PCR reads, yielding one entry per CDR3 protein. Counted here are around 1.1 million distinct CDR3 sequences, about 36% occurring once; the ten biggest clones make up 11%. As regards this clonotype: The conserved phenylalanine or tryptophan normally closing the CDR3 is absent here, so this likely arose from a read error.

Uncontrolled infections, pregnancy, lactation or other autoimmune diseases led to patient exclusion. Diagnosis used clinical symptoms, serum thyroxine, TRAb, thyroid ultrasound and orbital computed tomography. The V gene is TRBV7-9, the J gene TRBJ1-5; no firm D call. The sequence was obtained from an adult man with Graves' hyperthyroidism. The sequenced sample consisted of peripheral blood or thyroid tissue (not recorded which). The CDR3 DNA sequence: TGTGCCAGCAGCTTAGCCAACAATCGGCCCCAGCATCTT. It encodes CASSLANNRPQHL.